These 23 T cell receptor beta chains share one sample of origin, sequenced in a study of early T cells in non-severe SARS-CoV-2 infection. A single record per CDR3 protein comes from TCRdb applying MiXCR to the 5' RACE reads. The table includes approximately 90,000 distinct CDR3 sequences, 10% to 15% detected once. Sequencing was performed on whole blood, taken at baseline. The receptors derive from an adult who was a healthcare worker with PCR-confirmed SARS-CoV-2 infection or an uninfected control (not recorded which).

The chain employs TRBV11-2 and TRBJ2-3, with D tentatively TRBD2 (5 bases). Trimming took 0 bases from V and 6 from J, leaving 16 bases between them. The CDR3 sequence is 16 residues long. Germline V gene lookup returns CDR1 SGHAT and CDR2 FQNNGV. CDR3 nucleotide sequence: TGTGCCAGCAGCTTAGAAGGACGGCTCGGGGTTGATACGCAGTATTTT. Its protein is CASSLEGRLGVDTQYF.

The CDR3 sequence is CATSDSWGVTGELFF. The CDR3 DNA follows: TGTGCCACCAGTGATTCCTGGGGCGTCACCGGGGAGCTGTTTTTT. The gene calls are TRBV24-1 and TRBJ2-2; TRBD1 is a possible D gene (5 bases). This CDR3 comprises 15 residues. In germline, CDR1 is KGHDR, CDR2 SFDVKD. The V end was cut by 2 bases, the J end by 4 bases, with 10 bases between.

The chain carries TRBV5-4 and TRBJ2-7; D is unclear. In germline, CDR1 is SGHNT, CDR2 YYREEE (reference sequence). The CDR3 is 13 amino acids. Deletions cut 0 bases from V and 3 bases from J, with 7 bases between. DNA of the CDR3: TGTGCCAGCAGCTTGGCGATAGGCTACGAGCAGTACTTC. Translating it yields CASSLAIGYEQYF.

The chain links TRBV3-1 to TRBJ1-3; D not resolved. From germline, CDR1 is LGHDT and CDR2 YNNKEL (reference sequence). V gave up 2 bases and J gave up 0 bases, with 8 bases separating them. There are 15 residues in the CDR3. The CDR3 region has the DNA TGTGCCAGCAGCCAACGAGCCCTCTCTGGAAACACCATATATTTT. Protein: CASSQRALSGNTIYF.

DNA of the CDR3: TGTGCCAGCAGTTTGCAGAAGGACAGCCCTGCCTACACCTTC. Translating it yields CASSLQKDSPAYTF. The chain is built from TRBV27 and TRBJ1-2; a possible D gene is TRBD1 (6 bases). Germline V gene lookup returns CDR1 MNHEY and CDR2 SMNVEV (reference sequence). With 3 bases removed from V and 10 bases from J, the gap between germline ends came to 18 bases. The CDR3 extends over 14 amino acids.

The table lists this clonotype with many counts. This chain links TRBV20-1 with TRBJ1-5, with 9 nucleotides matching TRBD1. Per the germline V gene, CDR1 is DFQATT and CDR2 is SNEGSKA (reference sequence). V lost 6 bases and J lost 6; bases outside the gene matches: 21. The CDR3 sequence is 18 residues long. In nucleotides, the CDR3 is TGCAGTGCAATCAAACCGGGACAGGGCCTCGCGCACGGTCAGCCCCAGCATTTT. Its protein is CSAIKPGQGLAHGQPQHF.

This clonotype was counted many times. The V and J genes are TRBV11-2 and TRBJ1-2; D not resolved. The CDR3 spans 18 residues. Germline CDR1 and CDR2: SGHAT and FQNNGV. V lost 4 bases and J 1 base, leaving 22 bases between the germline ends. CDR3 residues: CASSSVTESASLNYGYTF. Here the CDR3 DNA reads TGTGCCAGCAGCTCTGTGACGGAGTCCGCCTCACTTAACTATGGCTACACCTTC.

This clonotype was detected only a few times. The chain couples TRBV29-1 to TRBJ2-1; TRBD2 is a possible D gene (6 bases). The CDR3 spans 12 residues. V lost 3 bases and J 14 bases, leaving 17 bases between the germline ends. The germline V gene encodes CDR1 SQVTM and CDR2 ANQGSEA. The CDR3 is CSVEGGARLKFF. For the CDR3, the DNA is TGCAGCGTTGAGGGCGGGGCCCGCTTAAAGTTCTTC.

The chain joins TRBV10-1 to TRBJ2-1, with TRBD2 matching over 10 bases. Trimming cost V 1 base and J 9 bases; bases outside gene matches: 6. Germline loops: CDR1 WNHNN, CDR2 SYGVQD (reference sequence). The CDR3 length is 15 residues. For the CDR3, the DNA is TGCGCCAGCAGTGAGTGGGCTAGCGGGAGCGCTGAGCAGTTCTTC. It translates to CASSEWASGSAEQFF.

The rearrangement links TRBV6-5 to TRBJ2-1, with TRBD2 matching 8 bases. Germline trimming cut 10 bases from V and 1 base from J; bases unmatched to any gene: 12. The CDR3 is 16 residues long. CDR1 MNHEY and CDR2 SVGAGI come from the germline V gene. The CDR3 DNA reads as TGTGCCACCGTCGGTAGGCGGGGGGCTTCCTACAATGAGCAGTTCTTC. Translation gives CATVGRRGASYNEQFF.

This clonotype has only a few counts. The CDR3 is CASSPTFPPEKLFF. DNA of the CDR3: TGTGCCAGCTCGCCGACATTTCCCCCGGAAAAACTGTTTTTT. This sequence joins TRBV18 and TRBJ1-4; D is unresolved. Germline V gene sequence: CDR1 KGHSH, CDR2 LQKENI. V was trimmed by 6 bases and J by 8 bases, leaving 16 bases between them. This CDR3 spans 14 amino acids.

This clonotype occurred a few times. The genes are TRBV10-3 and TRBJ2-2; TRBD1 matches 8 bases. CDR1 is ENHRY and CDR2 is SYGVKD in the germline V gene. V gave up 7 bases and J gave up 5 bases; unmatched junction bases: 12. This CDR3 has 16 residues. The CDR3 sequence is CAITKEGDRGTGELFF. The DNA for the CDR3 is TGTGCCATCACTAAGGAGGGCGACAGGGGAACCGGGGAGCTGTTTTTT.

V and J are TRBV30 and TRBJ1-1; 7 bases line up with TRBD1. The V gene's germline CDR1 is GTSNPN and CDR2 SVGIG (reference sequence). The CDR3 runs 11 residues. After removal of 5 bases from V and 12 bases from J, the junction contained 9 bases not matched to a gene. The CDR3 loop is CAWGGGLRTFF. The CDR3 nucleotides are TGTGCCTGGGGAGGGGGCCTTAGGACTTTCTTT. The whole variable domain, remainder taken from reference TRBV30 and TRBJ1-1, is SQTIHQWPATLVQPVGSPLSLECTVEGTSNPNLYWYRQAAGRGLQLLFYSVGIGQISSEVPQNLSASRPQDRQFILSSKKLLLSDSGFYLCAWGGGLRTFFGQGTRLTVV.

This clonotype was found many times. The rearrangement uses TRBV20-1 and TRBJ2-1; 11 bases are shared with TRBD2. V was clipped by 2 bases and J by 4 bases; unmatched bases: 1. Germline V gives CDR1 DFQATT, CDR2 SNEGSKA (reference sequence). The CDR3 is made up of 14 amino acids. CDR3 amino acids: CSARTSGSYNEQFF. DNA of the CDR3: TGCAGTGCTAGAACTAGCGGGAGTTACAATGAGCAGTTCTTC.

The chain uses TRBV4-1 and TRBJ1-2; unclear D gene. This CDR3 comprises 16 residues. Germline-derived CDR1 and CDR2 are MGHRA and YSYEKL. V shed 1 base and J shed 0 bases, with 12 bases lying between them. This CDR3 reads CASSQAEGVANYGYTF. In DNA, the CDR3 is TGCGCCAGCAGCCAAGCTGAGGGAGTAGCTAACTATGGCTACACCTTC.

This clonotype has a handful of counts. The chain couples TRBV10-2 to TRBJ2-7; D assignment may be TRBD1 or TRBD2 (5 bases each). The germline V gene has CDR1 WSHSY and CDR2 SAAADI. There are 10 residues in the CDR3. The V end was cut by 7 bases, the J end by 8 bases, with 9 bases between. CDR3 region: CASNWGQQYF. CDR3 DNA sequence: TGCGCCAGCAATTGGGGACAGCAGTACTTC.

This clonotype was found many times. CDR3 DNA: TGTGCCAGCAGCTTAACCCTCGTGGGACCTCAAGCGGACCAGTACTTC. Translating it yields CASSLTLVGPQADQYF. The gene calls are TRBV11-2 and TRBJ2-5; D assignment may be TRBD1 or TRBD2 (5 bases each). Germline V gene lookup returns CDR1 SGHAT and CDR2 FQNNGV. V shed 2 bases and J shed 10 bases, with 23 bases lying between them. The CDR3 loop spans 16 amino acids.

V usage is TRBV20-1 and J usage is TRBJ2-3, with D perhaps TRBD1 or TRBD2 (5 bases each). Trimming took 4 bases from V and 9 from J, leaving 23 bases between them. The CDR3 covers 15 residues. Germline CDR1 is DFQATT and CDR2 is SNEGSKA (reference sequence). The CDR3 sequence: CSATTGTGSKWTQYF. The CDR3 DNA sequence: TGCAGTGCTACAACCGGGACGGGGAGTAAGTGGACGCAGTATTTT.

The chain employs TRBV7-3 and TRBJ2-1; 8 bases fit TRBD2. J gave up 3 bases and V 5 bases, and 9 bases lay outside the gene matches. The V gene's germline CDR1 is SGHTA and CDR2 FQGTGA. CDR3 size: 16 residues. The CDR3 loop reads CASSLYVAGFYNEQFF. For the CDR3, the DNA is TGTGCCAGCAGCCTCTATGTAGCGGGATTCTACAATGAGCAGTTCTTC.

J is TRBJ2-2 and V is TRBV6-4; 8 bases fit TRBD2. V lost 7 bases, J lost 0 bases, and 10 bases stayed unmatched. Germline V gene sequence: CDR1 MRHNA, CDR2 SNTAGT. This CDR3 has 17 residues. CDR3 amino acids: CASTKTSGGSNTGELFF. The CDR3 DNA reads TGTGCCAGCACGAAGACCAGCGGGGGATCGAACACCGGGGAGCTGTTTTTT.

There are a few counts of this clonotype. The J gene is TRBJ1-6, the V gene TRBV10-2, with TRBD1 identical over 9 bases. Germline CDR1 WSHSY, CDR2 SAAADI. This CDR3 has 13 residues. V shed 5 bases and J 10 bases; nucleotides not matched to a gene: 3. Here the CDR3 DNA reads TGCGCCAGCAGTACAGGGGGCATATCACCCCTCCACTTT. It yields the protein CASSTGGISPLHF.

This clonotype was seen a few times. The chain has TRBV11-2 and TRBJ2-1; 7 nucleotides match TRBD1. Germline loops: CDR1 SGHAT, CDR2 FQNNGV. CDR3 length: 15 residues. V lost 5 bases to trimming and J lost 2 bases; unmatched junction nucleotides: 6. CDR3 nucleotide sequence: TGTGCCAGCAGCGACTACAGGGGACCCTACAATGAGCAGTTCTTC. This sequence encodes CASSDYRGPYNEQFF.

The genes are TRBV2 and TRBJ2-1; 7 positions agree with TRBD1. The ends lost 8 bases at V and 8 bases at J; junction bases unmatched: 18. The CDR3 covers 16 residues. Per the germline V gene, CDR1 is SNHLY and CDR2 is FYNNEI. In nucleotides, the CDR3 is TGTGCCAGCCTAACCCGAGGGGGCACGTTCACCGATGAGCAGTTCTTC. The encoded protein is CASLTRGGTFTDEQFF.